This is a list of T cell receptor beta chains from one sample in a study of cytomegalovirus exposure and HLA in healthy donors. TCRdb's copy holds only in-frame clones and misses some; the assay was immunoSEQ multiplex PCR. The sample lists roughly 190,000 clones; more than 75% were seen once. Sequencing input: PBMCs. The receptors come from a woman under 30 in good health and CMV-seronegative. The CDR3 runs from the conserved cysteine through the conserved F or W. D genes are given only for firm matches. Clone sizes are given selectively: once, few, many, or a class where the clone is expanded.

V gene	D gene	J gene	clone size	CDR3 DNA	CDR3 protein
TRBV10-3	-	TRBJ2-7	-	TGTGCCATCAGCCCAGACAGCTTCCCCTCCTACGAGCAGTACTTC	CAISPDSFPSYEQYF
TRBV6-1	-	TRBJ1-1	once	TGTGCCAGCCCGATGGGAGCAGGGGCGGGCACTGAAGCTTTCTTT	CASPMGAGAGTEAFF
TRBV6-1	-	TRBJ2-2	-	TGTGCCAGCGAAACGGAGCGGGCGGATACCGGGGAGCTGTTTTTT	CASETERADTGELFF
TRBV5-6	TRBD2	TRBJ2-1	-	TGTGCCAGCAGCTTGTGGTTAGCGGGAGATTTCGGTGAGCAGTTCTTC	CASSLWLAGDFGEQFF
TRBV30	-	TRBJ1-1	-	TGTGCCTGGAGGGAACAGGGAACTAACACTGAAGCTTTCTTT	CAWREQGTNTEAFF
TRBV5-6	-	TRBJ2-7	-	TGTGCCAGCACCCTGGGGCTAGCGCAAAGCTCCTACGAGCAGTACTTC	CASTLGLAQSSYEQYF
TRBV11-3	TRBD1	TRBJ2-7	-	TGTGCCAGCAGCTTAGATCGAAAATTGCGACAGGGCTCGTACTTC	CASSLDRKLRQGSYF
TRBV6-6	TRBD1	TRBJ1-4	-	TGTGCCAGCAGCTTTCCGACAGGGATAGGGGAAGAAAAACTGTTTTTT	CASSFPTGIGEEKLFF
TRBV18	-	TRBJ2-7	-	TGTGCCAGCTCACCAAATCCTGACGGAGCCTACGAGCAGTACTTC	CASSPNPDGAYEQYF
TRBV5-1	TRBD1	TRBJ1-1	-	TGCGCCAGCAGTCCAGGACAGGGGAAGGTAAACACTGAAGCTTTCTTT	CASSPGQGKVNTEAFF
TRBV25-1	-	TRBJ2-7	-	TGTGCCAGCGGCAGTCATCTCCCCTTCTCCTACGAGCAGTACTTC	CASGSHLPFSYEQYF
TRBV4-2	TRBD2	TRBJ2-2	-	TGTGCCAGCAGCCAAGATGGAGGCGGGGGAGCGAACACCGGGGAGCTGTTTTTT	CASSQDGGGGANTGELFF
TRBV5-1	TRBD1	TRBJ1-2	-	TGCGCCAGCAGCTTGGTACAGGGGGCTGCGGGCTACACCTTC	CASSLVQGAAGYTF
TRBV29-1	TRBD2	TRBJ2-2	-	TGCAGCGTCCGCCGGGACTATCACACCGGGGAGCTGTTTTTT	CSVRRDYHTGELFF
TRBV5-8	-	TRBJ1-1	-	TGTGCCAGCAGCTTCAGGGCCATGGGAAGCACTGAAGCTTTCTTT	CASSFRAMGSTEAFF
TRBV5-4	TRBD2	TRBJ2-3	-	TGTGCCAGCAACCTGGGAGGCGGGGGGCGCGTCACAGATACGCAGTATTTT	CASNLGGGGRVTDTQYF
TRBV25-1	-	TRBJ2-7	-	TGTGCCAGCAGTAAAGGACTATTTGGCGAGCAGTACTTC	CASSKGLFGEQYF
TRBV5-6	TRBD1	TRBJ2-1	-	TGTGCCAGCAGCCTGACAGGGGGGACCTACAATGAGCAGTTCTTC	CASSLTGGTYNEQFF
TRBV30	-	TRBJ2-5	-	TGTGCCTGGATTTCAGGTTCCCAAGAGACCCAGTACTTC	CAWISGSQETQYF
TRBV9	TRBD2	TRBJ2-1	-	TGTGCCAGCAGCGCGGGACTAGCGGGACCTCCCTCCTACAATGAGCAGTTCTTC	CASSAGLAGPPSYNEQFF
TRBV19	-	TRBJ1-5	once	TGTGCCAGTAGTATACGGGATAGCAATCAGCCCCAGCATTTT	CASSIRDSNQPQHF
TRBV15	-	TRBJ1-4	-	TGTGCCACCAGCAGAGACCCACCCAGGGTTGATGAAAAACTGTTTTTT	CATSRDPPRVDEKLFF
TRBV10-3	TRBD2	TRBJ2-3	-	TGTGCCATCAGTGAAGCGGGGGTGAGCACAGATACGCAGTATTTT	CAISEAGVSTDTQYF